This T cell receptor beta chain was captured in a study of shared clonotypes between healthy human individuals. The V gene's germline CDR1 is LNHDA and CDR2 SQIVND (reference sequence). The CDR3 has 15 residues. V lost 7 bases, J lost 5 bases, and 18 bases lay in between. The study, taken as a whole, reports: The authors expected sequencing depth to affect clonotype sharing among donors.

Data came from immunoSEQ multiplex PCR; TCRdb stores just in-frame clones and leaves some out. The sample lists some 1,400,000 clones, more than 95% occurring once. This clone was recorded once. What it binds is unknown. The chain is built from TRBV19 and TRBJ2-1; D is tentatively TRBD1 or TRBD2 (5 bases each). The sequencing sample was made of naive CD4+ T cells sorted from blood. Stated subset: CD45RA+ positively selected. This TCR was recovered from a man aged 30 to 45 in good health. CDR3 nucleotides: TGTGCCAGTACTCGGGACCACCTCTTGCACAATGAGCAGTTCTTC. Translation gives CASTRDHLLHNEQFF.